The 13 T cell receptor beta chains in this list originate from one sample, sequenced in a study of cytomegalovirus exposure and HLA in healthy donors. The PCR had 60 Vbeta and 13 Jbeta primers. Only in-frame clones appear in the TCRdb table, and some are missing; sequencing was by immunoSEQ multiplex PCR. The sample shows about 87,000 clones, roughly 70% of them seen only once. The sample consisted of PBMCs. These receptors all come from a man in his thirties or forties in good health and CMV-seropositive.

V is TRBV5-1 and J is TRBJ1-1, with 10 bases lining up with TRBD1. The CDR3 consists of 16 residues. The germline gives CDR1 SGHRS, CDR2 YFSETQ. Losses at the gene ends were 4 bases for V and 1 base for J; bases not matched to a gene: 7. The DNA for the CDR3 is TGCGCCAGCAGCCGTGGGACAGGGGTAGCGAACACTGAAGCTTTCTTT. Its translation: CASSRGTGVANTEAFF.

The chain links TRBV5-8 to TRBJ2-6; the match to TRBD1 covers 8 bases. The J segment lost 2 bases and the V segment lost 4 bases, leaving 5 bases of the junction unmatched. The germline V gene encodes CDR1 SGHTS and CDR2 YDEGEE. The CDR3 is made up of 16 amino acids. The CDR3 sequence: CASSLSGGTGANVLTF. Written as DNA, the CDR3 is TGTGCCAGCAGCCTGTCAGGGGGCACTGGGGCCAACGTCCTGACTTTC.

This clone came up a few times. The chain has TRBV10-3 and TRBJ2-1; weak D call: TRBD1 (5 bases). There are 15 residues in the CDR3. The germline gives CDR1 ENHRY, CDR2 SYGVKD. With 7 bases removed from V and 3 bases from J, the gap between germline ends came to 16 bases. The CDR3 region is CAITTPQGGYNEQFF. CDR3 in DNA: TGTGCCATCACAACTCCCCAGGGTGGCTACAATGAGCAGTTCTTC.

The rearrangement uses TRBV18 and TRBJ1-5; D gene unclear. Deletions cut 3 bases from V and 2 bases from J, with 14 bases between. Germline lookup yields CDR1 KGHSH and CDR2 LQKENI. This CDR3 contains 16 residues. CDR3 loop: CASSPAQGSGNQPQHF. The CDR3 DNA sequence: TGTGCCAGCTCACCGGCTCAAGGGAGTGGCAATCAGCCCCAGCATTTT.

V is TRBV4-3 and J is TRBJ1-2; 9 bases are a match to TRBD1. The CDR3 is 15 amino acids. V shed 3 bases and J 3 bases; nucleotides not matched to a gene: 5. CDR1 and CDR2 from the germline V gene are LGHNA and YSLEER. The CDR3 spells CASSQLRDRDYGYTF. CDR3 nucleotide sequence: TGCGCCAGCAGCCAGCTCCGGGACAGGGACTATGGCTACACCTTC.

The chain carries TRBV28 and TRBJ1-1; tentative D call: TRBD1 (5 bases). The V end was cut by 4 bases, the J end by 4 bases, with 10 bases between. The CDR3 runs 13 residues. Per the germline V gene, CDR1 is MDHEN and CDR2 is SYDVKM. As DNA, the CDR3 is TGTGCCAGCAGTTGGCAGGGTAGCACTGAAGCTTTCTTT. Its translation: CASSWQGSTEAFF.

V is TRBV29-1 and J is TRBJ2-5; the match to TRBD2 covers 7 bases. V was clipped by 1 base and J by 2 bases; unmatched bases: 4. Per the germline V gene, CDR1 is SQVTM and CDR2 is ANQGSEA. The CDR3 is 14 residues long. The CDR3 DNA reads TGCAGCGTTGAAGTTGCGGGGGAGCAAGAGACCCAGTACTTC. It translates to CSVEVAGEQETQYF. Combining the CDR3 with reference TRBV29-1 and TRBJ2-5 gives the whole variable domain SAVISQKPSRDICQRGTSLTIQCQVDSQVTMMFWYRQQPGQSLTLIATANQGSEATYESGFVIDKFPISRPNLTFSTLTVSNMSPEDSSIYLCSVEVAGEQETQYFGPGTRLLVL.

The V call is TRBV5-4, the J call TRBJ1-4; 8 nucleotides match TRBD1. The CDR3 runs 15 residues. Germline CDR1 reads SGHNT; CDR2 reads YYREEE (reference sequence). V trimming: 4 bases; J trimming: 7 bases; junction bases outside the gene matches: 9. The CDR3 DNA is TGTGCCAGCAGCCCCGGACAGGGCTGGAGTGAAAAACTGTTTTTT. This codes for CASSPGQGWSEKLFF.

The genes are TRBV5-1 and TRBJ2-3, with TRBD2 identical over 7 bases. Germline V gives CDR1 SGHRS, CDR2 YFSETQ. The CDR3 runs 14 residues. Unmatched junction bases numbered 7, after V lost 3 bases and J lost 6 bases. CDR3 sequence (DNA): TGCGCCAGCAGCTGGAGACTGGGGGGGGATACGCAGTATTTT. Translating it yields CASSWRLGGDTQYF.

V and J are TRBV28 and TRBJ2-7, with D perhaps matching TRBD2 (6 bases). V dropped 5 bases and J dropped 5 bases, with 19 bases sitting between them. Per the germline V gene, CDR1 is MDHEN and CDR2 is SYDVKM. The CDR3 totals 15 residues. The CDR3 region is CASSPGSPPLHEQYF. In nucleotides, the CDR3 is TGTGCCAGCAGTCCCGGGAGTCCACCACTCCACGAGCAGTACTTC.

The chain recombines TRBV29-1 with TRBJ1-2; no reliable D call. The CDR3 is 13 residues long. The V gene's germline CDR1 is SQVTM and CDR2 ANQGSEA. V shed 4 bases and J shed 0 bases, with 9 bases lying between them. The CDR3 loop reads CSVGEAANYGYTF. The CDR3 nucleotides are TGCAGCGTTGGAGAGGCAGCTAACTATGGCTACACCTTC.

This clone was counted between two and nine times. The J gene is TRBJ2-2, the V gene TRBV7-6; perhaps TRBD1 as D (7 bases). This CDR3 is 14 amino acids long. Trimming took 8 bases from V and 6 from J, leaving 16 bases between them. CDR1 and CDR2 from the germline V gene are SGHVS and FNYEAQ. The CDR3 loop reads CASAGTVGAGELFF. CDR3 nucleotide sequence: TGTGCCAGCGCGGGGACAGTCGGCGCCGGGGAGCTGTTTTTT.

This clone was detected once. J is TRBJ1-4 and V is TRBV28; the D is unclear. The CDR3 consists of 15 residues. In germline, CDR1 is MDHEN, CDR2 SYDVKM. V lost 2 bases and J lost 8, with 15 bases in between. The CDR3 spells CASSLHLQVGEKLFF. DNA for the CDR3: TGTGCCAGCAGTTTACATCTCCAGGTTGGGGAAAAACTGTTTTTT.